The T cell receptor beta chain under discussion was sequenced for a study of cytomegalovirus exposure and HLA in healthy donors. Study as a whole: Inside one of the first data releases sat roughly 80 million unique TCRs taken from HLA-typed donors.

The primer mix had 60 Vbeta and 13 Jbeta primers. Profiling relied on immunoSEQ multiplex PCR, and the TCRdb table lists in-frame clones only, not all of them. The sample holds 150,000 to 200,000 clones, about 70% seen once. Germline V gene sequence: CDR1 MDHEN, CDR2 SYDVKM. Unmatched junction bases numbered 11, after V lost 6 bases and J lost 4 bases. CDR3 length: 16 amino acids. Whole-study findings and limits: A later analysis revealed that TCR association rates differed between HLA loci, peaking at DRB1 and bottoming out at HLA-C.

A word on this clone: As yet, its antigen is unknown.

The chain links TRBV28 to TRBJ2-7, with 11 bases identical to TRBD2. The sample consisted of PBMCs. This receptor was identified in a man aged 30 to 45 in good health and CMV-seropositive. CDR3 protein: CASRPAGTSGEYEQYF. The CDR3, as DNA: TGTGCCAGCAGGCCAGCAGGGACTAGCGGAGAATACGAGCAGTACTTC.